These T cell receptor beta chains were read from a single sample in a study of T cell responses to AZD1222 COVID-19 vaccine. Clones were sequenced by immunoSEQ multiplex PCR, and TCRdb holds only the in-frame ones, with some missing. The profile covers 150,000 or so clones, with 88% appearing a single time and around 3.4% taken by the ten largest. The source material was peripheral blood, sampled on day 0 of MenACWY control vaccination. Every receptor here comes from an adult in good health. The CDR3 runs from the conserved cysteine through the conserved F or W. D genes are given only for firm matches. Clone size is given for some rows only: seen once, a few or many times, or a class if the clone is expanded.

V gene	J gene	clone size	D gene	CDR3 protein	CDR3 DNA
TRBV7-2	TRBJ2-3	-	-	CASSFGGRTDTQYF	TGTGCCAGCAGCTTCGGCGGCCGCACAGATACGCAGTATTTT
TRBV2	TRBJ1-5	-	-	CASRTSNQPQHF	TGTGCCAGCCGGACCAGCAATCAGCCCCAGCATTTT
TRBV28	TRBJ2-2	-	TRBD1	CASSDHGTGMTGELFF	TGTGCCAGCAGTGACCACGGGACAGGGATGACCGGGGAGCTGTTTTTT
TRBV3-1/TRBV3-2	TRBJ1-1	-	TRBD1	CASSQGWSRGMNTEAFF	TGTGCCAGCAGCCAAGGTTGGTCCAGGGGGATGAACACTGAAGCTTTCTTT
TRBV5-6	TRBJ2-5	-	TRBD1	CASSKGTGRETQYF	TGTGCCAGCAGCAAAGGGACAGGGAGAGAGACCCAGTACTTC
TRBV30	TRBJ2-3	-	-	CAYTTGRARDTQYF	TGTGCCTACACCACCGGCCGGGCCAGAGATACGCAGTATTTT
TRBV18	TRBJ1-5	-	-	CASSTGGRNQPQHF	TGTGCCAGCTCGACTGGCGGGAGAAATCAGCCCCAGCATTTT
TRBV18	TRBJ2-5	-	-	CASSRTAGQGGETQYF	TGTGCCAGCTCACGCACCGCAGGGCAGGGTGGAGAGACCCAGTACTTC
TRBV6-5	TRBJ1-2	-	TRBD1	CASRGQGRGYTF	TGTGCCAGCAGGGGACAGGGGAGGGGCTACACCTTC
TRBV5-6	TRBJ1-5	-	-	CASSSGPVMGNQPQHF	TGTGCCAGCAGCTCGGGACCGGTCATGGGCAATCAGCCCCAGCATTTT
TRBV29-1	TRBJ1-6	once	-	CSVVGDSGSPLHF	TGCAGCGTTGTAGGGGATTCGGGTTCACCCCTCCACTTT
TRBV11-2	TRBJ2-3	-	TRBD2	CASSYGTSPTDTQYF	TGTGCCAGCAGCTACGGGACTAGCCCTACAGATACGCAGTATTTT
TRBV5-8	TRBJ2-4	-	-	CASSVGDIQYF	TGTGCCAGCAGCGTAGGGGACATTCAGTACTTC
TRBV5-5	TRBJ2-5	-	-	CASSFSETQYF	TGTGCCAGCAGCTTTTCGGAGACCCAGTACTTC
TRBV19	TRBJ2-2	few	TRBD2	CASSMGLAGSAGELFF	TGTGCCAGTAGTATGGGACTAGCGGGTTCCGCCGGGGAGCTGTTTTTT
TRBV21-1	TRBJ1-1	-	-	CASSKDIIDRDTEAFF	TGTGCCAGCAGCAAAGACATTATCGACAGGGACACTGAAGCTTTCTTT
TRBV5-5	TRBJ2-7	-	-	CASSLIGGSYEQYF	TGTGCCAGCAGCTTGATTGGGGGTTCCTACGAGCAGTACTTC
TRBV5-6	TRBJ1-2	once	-	CASSVETAPLGYTF	TGTGCCAGCAGCGTGGAGACAGCCCCCCTTGGCTACACCTTC
TRBV29-1	TRBJ1-1	-	TRBD1	CSVGTGGRTEAFF	TGCAGCGTCGGGACAGGCGGAAGGACTGAAGCTTTCTTT
TRBV5-1	TRBJ2-2	-	-	CASSWGDLWSGELFF	TGCGCCAGCAGCTGGGGGGACCTATGGAGCGGGGAGCTGTTTTTT
TRBV24-1	TRBJ2-2	-	TRBD2	CATSDAGTSGIGELFF	TGTGCCACCAGTGATGCCGGGACTAGCGGGATAGGGGAGCTGTTTTTT
TRBV5-4	TRBJ1-1	-	-	CASSPPGRNTEAFF	TGTGCCAGCAGCCCCCCCGGCAGAAACACTGAAGCTTTCTTT
TRBV11-3	TRBJ2-1	once	-	CASSLVSEQFF	TGTGCCAGCAGCTTAGTTAGCGAGCAGTTCTTC
TRBV5-1	TRBJ1-1	-	-	CASGEPGNTEAFF	TGCGCCAGCGGGGAGCCTGGGAACACTGAAGCTTTCTTT
TRBV6-2/TRBV6-3	TRBJ2-5	-	-	CASSQETQYF	TGTGCCAGCAGTCAAGAGACCCAGTACTTC
TRBV19	TRBJ1-1	-	TRBD1	CASRKGTGSGGRTEAFF	TGTGCCAGTAGAAAAGGGACAGGTTCCGGAGGTAGGACTGAAGCTTTCTTT
TRBV6-5	TRBJ1-2	-	-	CASSYGVAYGYTF	TGTGCCAGCAGTTACGGGGTTGCCTATGGCTACACCTTC
TRBV2	TRBJ1-1	-	TRBD1	CASSGDRETEAFF	TGTGCCAGCAGTGGCGACAGGGAGACTGAAGCTTTCTTT
TRBV3-1/TRBV3-2	TRBJ2-2	-	TRBD2	CASSQLAGGPNTGELFF	TGTGCCAGCAGCCAACTAGCGGGGGGGCCAAACACCGGGGAGCTGTTTTTT
TRBV7-2	TRBJ2-1	-	TRBD2	CASSLAASGRPGFGGQFF	TGTGCCAGCTCCTTAGCGGCTAGCGGGAGACCAGGCTTTGGGGGGCAGTTCTTC
TRBV29-1	TRBJ2-1	-	TRBD2	CSVEETSGSRYEQFF	TGCAGCGTTGAGGAGACTAGCGGGAGTCGTTATGAGCAGTTCTTC
TRBV27	TRBJ2-7	-	-	CASSSLLSGESSYEQYF	TGTGCCAGCAGTTCCCTCCTGTCAGGAGAGAGCTCCTACGAGCAGTACTTC
TRBV14	TRBJ2-5	-	TRBD1	CASSHADRGPVKTQYF	TGTGCCAGCAGCCACGCAGACAGGGGGCCCGTGAAGACCCAGTACTTC
TRBV9	TRBJ1-2	-	-	CASSVEQATGYTF	TGTGCCAGCAGCGTAGAACAGGCGACTGGCTACACCTTC
TRBV25-1	TRBJ1-2	-	-	CASSEKAYYGYTF	TGTGCCAGCAGTGAAAAGGCGTACTATGGCTACACCTTC
TRBV19	TRBJ1-5	-	-	CASQQGNQPQHF	TGTGCCAGTCAACAGGGAAATCAGCCCCAGCATTTT
TRBV6-5	TRBJ2-7	-	-	CASSYRSIRGYEQYF	TGTGCCAGCAGTTACCGGTCGATACGGGGCTACGAGCAGTACTTC
TRBV7-8	TRBJ1-2	once	TRBD1	CASSTQGAGGYTF	TGTGCCAGCAGCACCCAGGGGGCGGGAGGCTACACCTTC
TRBV20-1	TRBJ2-3	-	TRBD2	CSASARTSGSTDTQYF	TGCAGTGCTAGTGCGAGGACTAGCGGGAGCACAGATACGCAGTATTTT
TRBV28	TRBJ1-5	few	-	CASSLWPGQPQHF	TGTGCCAGCAGTCTCTGGCCGGGTCAGCCCCAGCATTTT
TRBV6-5	TRBJ2-7	-	TRBD1	CASSSDRDRVYEQYF	TGTGCCAGCAGTTCGGACCGGGACAGGGTCTACGAGCAGTACTTC